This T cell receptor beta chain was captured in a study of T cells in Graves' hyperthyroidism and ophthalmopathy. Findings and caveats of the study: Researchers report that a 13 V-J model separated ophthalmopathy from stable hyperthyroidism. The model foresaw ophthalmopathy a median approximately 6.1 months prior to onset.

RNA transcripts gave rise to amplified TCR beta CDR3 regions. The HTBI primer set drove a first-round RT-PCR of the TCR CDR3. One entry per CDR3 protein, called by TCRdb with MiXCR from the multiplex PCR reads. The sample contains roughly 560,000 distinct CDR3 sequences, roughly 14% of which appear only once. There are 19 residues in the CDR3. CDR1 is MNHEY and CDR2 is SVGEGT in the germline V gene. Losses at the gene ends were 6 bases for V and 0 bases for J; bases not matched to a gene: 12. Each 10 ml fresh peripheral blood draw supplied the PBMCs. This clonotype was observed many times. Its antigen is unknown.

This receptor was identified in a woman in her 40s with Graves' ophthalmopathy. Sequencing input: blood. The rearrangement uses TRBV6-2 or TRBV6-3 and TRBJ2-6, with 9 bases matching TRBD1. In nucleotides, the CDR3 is TGTGCCAGCAGGCTCCATGGGGACAGGGCCGCCTCTGGGGCCAACGTCCTGACTTTC. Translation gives CASRLHGDRAASGANVLTF.